Presented here are 18 T cell receptor beta chains from one specimen sequenced in a study of regulatory T cells in long-lasting Graves disease. The time point here: newly diagnosed GD, antithyroid drugs for less than 3 months. PBMC RNA was the source of the TCR library. Combining iRepertoire HTBI primers with Arm-PCR of CDR3 regions, the authors built TCR beta libraries. MiXCR was run by TCRdb on the multiplex PCR reads, yielding one entry per CDR3 protein. The sample contains under 450,000 distinct CDR3 sequences, approximately 12% of which appear only once. These same data were also listed under a study on T cells in Graves' hyperthyroidism and ophthalmopathy.

This specimen was peripheral blood mononuclear cells (PBMCs), taken at new diagnosis, from a patient treated with antithyroid drugs. These receptors all stem from a woman aged 18 to 35 with Graves disease.

V and J are TRBV4-2 and TRBJ1-1; D perhaps matches TRBD1 (6 bases). Trimming took 0 bases from V and 0 from J, leaving 8 bases between them. Germline assignment: CDR1 LGHNA and CDR2 YNFKEQ. This CDR3 comprises 15 residues. The CDR3 here is CASSQEKGVNTEAFF. In DNA form, the CDR3 reads TGTGCCAGCAGCCAAGAAAAGGGGGTGAACACTGAAGCTTTCTTT.

The table lists this clonotype with many counts. The genes are TRBV4-3 and TRBJ2-7; 7 positions match TRBD1. Losses at the gene ends were 1 base for V and 5 bases for J; bases not matched to a gene: 11. Germline assignment: CDR1 LGHNA and CDR2 YSLEER. There are 16 residues in the CDR3. The CDR3 protein is CASSQVTTGTGNEQYF. For the CDR3, the DNA is TGCGCCAGCAGCCAAGTAACGACAGGGACCGGGAACGAGCAGTACTTC.

The table lists this clonotype with a count of one. Just one base apart from a much larger clone, this may be a read error. The rearrangement uses TRBV20-1 and TRBJ1-6, with a possible D match to TRBD1 (5 bases). Germline V gene sequence: CDR1 DFQATT, CDR2 SNEGSKA (reference sequence). V lost 0 bases and J lost 11, with 20 bases in between. CDR3 length: 16 amino acids. The CDR3 reads CSARDFGTGRRPPLHF. The CDR3 nucleotides read TGCAGTGCTAGAGATTTTGGGACTGGGAGAAGACCACCCCTCCACTTT.

This clonotype was counted ten times or more. The gene calls are TRBV2 and TRBJ1-2; 7 bases fit TRBD1. The trim removed 6 bases at V and 3 bases at J, leaving 4 bases unmatched. CDR1 is SNHLY and CDR2 is FYNNEI in the germline V gene. The CDR3 is made up of 13 amino acids. The DNA of the CDR3 is TGTGCCAGCAGCACCACAGGGGACTATGGCTACACCTTC. The encoded protein is CASSTTGDYGYTF. The entire variable domain, with the rest obtained from reference TRBV2 and TRBJ1-2, is as follows: EPEVTQTPSHQVTQMGQEVILRCVPISNHLYFYWYRQILGQKVEFLVSFYNNEISEKSEIFDDQFSVERPDGSNFTLKIRSTKLEDSAMYFCASSTTGDYGYTFGSGTRLTVV.

At least ten counts were recorded for this clonotype. J is TRBJ2-3 and V is TRBV30; TRBD2 is a possible D gene (7 bases). The length of the CDR3 is 13 residues. Trimming took 3 bases from V and 6 from J, leaving 13 bases between them. Per the germline V gene, CDR1 is GTSNPN and CDR2 is SVGIG (reference sequence). In nucleotides, the CDR3 is TGTGCCTGGAGGTTGCGGGGGCTGGATACGCAGTATTTT. Protein: CAWRLRGLDTQYF. Together with reference TRBV30 and TRBJ2-3, the CDR3 gives the full variable domain: SQTIHQWPATLVQPVGSPLSLECTVEGTSNPNLYWYRQAAGRGLQLLFYSVGIGQISSEVPQNLSASRPQDRQFILSSKKLLLSDSGFYLCAWRLRGLDTQYFGPGTRLTVL.

This clonotype occurred many times. The chain uses TRBV11-2 and TRBJ1-4, with a weak D call TRBD1 (6 bases). This CDR3 comprises 15 residues. V was shortened by 5 bases and J by 4 bases, with 14 bases between the two germline ends. Germline CDR1 reads SGHAT; CDR2 reads FQNNGV. CDR3 region: CASSQTGNHNEKLFF. The DNA for the CDR3 is TGTGCCAGCAGCCAGACAGGCAACCATAATGAAAAACTGTTTTTT. Looking up the rest from reference TRBV11-2 and TRBJ1-4 gives the full variable domain: EAGVAQSPRYKIIEKRQSVAFWCNPISGHATLYWYQQILGQGPKLLIQFQNNGVVDDSQLPKDRFSAERLKGVDSTLKIQPAKLEDSAVYLCASSQTGNHNEKLFFGSGTQLSVL.

This clonotype showed up many times. The chain links TRBV6-5 to TRBJ2-7; 9 bases match TRBD2. The J segment lost 6 bases and the V segment lost 2 bases, leaving 5 bases of the junction unmatched. The CDR3 is 14 residues long. Germline V gene lookup returns CDR1 MNHEY and CDR2 SVGAGI. CDR3 region: CASSYGLAGSEQYF. DNA of the CDR3: TGTGCCAGCAGTTACGGCCTAGCGGGAAGCGAGCAGTACTTC.

Only a few counts were recorded for this clonotype. This rearrangement joins TRBV10-3 to TRBJ2-3, with D tentatively TRBD1 (5 bases). Germline CDR1 reads ENHRY; CDR2 reads SYGVKD. The CDR3 consists of 12 residues. V lost 6 bases, J lost 2 bases, and 6 bases lay in between. CDR3 in amino acids: CAIRGPTDTQYF. CDR3 bases: TGTGCCATCAGGGGGCCCACAGATACGCAGTATTTT.

As for this clonotype: A much larger clone differs from this one at a single base, so this may be a read error. V gene TRBV6-5 combines with J gene TRBJ1-1; the D gene is possibly TRBD1 (5 bases). There are 15 residues in the CDR3. In germline, CDR1 is MNHEY, CDR2 SVGAGI. The CDR3 nucleotides are TGTGCCAGCGGTTACTCGGGGGGAGGGAACACTGAAGCTTTCTTT. Protein product: CASGYSGGGNTEAFF.

Many counts were recorded for this clonotype. The rearrangement links TRBV2 to TRBJ2-5; D unclear. The germline V gene has CDR1 SNHLY and CDR2 FYNNEI. The V gene lost 5 bases and the J gene lost 5 bases, with 12 bases spanning the gap. This CDR3 region has 13 residues. CDR3 DNA sequence: TGTGCCAGCAGTTCGATGGGCCGGGAGACCCAGTACTTC. Translated: CASSSMGRETQYF. Together with reference TRBV2 and TRBJ2-5, the CDR3 gives the full variable domain: EPEVTQTPSHQVTQMGQEVILRCVPISNHLYFYWYRQILGQKVEFLVSFYNNEISEKSEIFDDQFSVERPDGSNFTLKIRSTKLEDSAMYFCASSSMGRETQYFGPGTRLLVL.

Many counts were recorded for this clonotype. This chain uses TRBV7-9 with TRBJ1-2, with 7 positions matching TRBD1. The V gene's germline CDR1 is SEHNR and CDR2 FQNEAQ (reference sequence). CDR3 size: 15 residues. Trimming at V came to 1 base and at J to 10 bases, leaving 12 bases not matched to a gene. CDR3 DNA sequence: TGTGCCAGCAGCTTAGACCAAAACAGGGGTAATGCCTACACCTTC. This codes for CASSLDQNRGNAYTF.

This clonotype came up a few times. The chain carries TRBV9 and TRBJ2-2, with 7 bases identical to TRBD2. Looked up from germline, CDR1 is SGDLS and CDR2 is YYNGEE. Trimming removed 3 bases from V and 3 bases from J; junction bases left unmatched: 8. The CDR3 has 16 amino acids. The CDR3 DNA reads TGTGCCAGCAGCGGTGACCTGGGACTACACACCGGGGAGCTGTTTTTT. Translating gives CASSGDLGLHTGELFF. The entire variable domain, with the rest obtained from reference TRBV9 and TRBJ2-2, is as follows: DSGVTQTPKHLITATGQRVTLRCSPRSGDLSVYWYQQSLDQGLQFLIQYYNGEERAKGNILERFSAQQFPDLHSELNLSSLELGDSALYFCASSGDLGLHTGELFFGEGSRLTVL.

The rearrangement joins TRBV20-1 to TRBJ2-5; a weak D match, TRBD2 (6 bases). V lost 5 bases and J 1 base, leaving 8 bases between the germline ends. This CDR3 has 12 residues. Germline V CDR1 and CDR2: DFQATT, SNEGSKA (reference sequence). The CDR3 protein is CSARTIQETQYF. The CDR3 nucleotides are TGCAGTGCTCGGACTATCCAAGAGACCCAGTACTTC.

Only a few counts were recorded for this clonotype. The CDR3 sequence: CSVNGKNTGELFF. CDR3 sequence (DNA): TGCAGCGTTAATGGCAAGAACACCGGGGAGCTGTTTTTT. This chain uses TRBV29-1 with TRBJ2-2; D is ambiguous. The germline V gene encodes CDR1 SQVTM and CDR2 ANQGSEA. The CDR3 length is 13 residues. The V end lost 5 bases, the J end lost 1 base, and 8 bases lay between the germline ends.

V usage is TRBV27 and J usage is TRBJ2-7; TRBD1 matches at 9 bases. V was pared by 3 bases and J by 5 bases, with 5 bases of the junction left unmatched. This CDR3 comprises 14 residues. Germline V gives CDR1 MNHEY, CDR2 SMNVEV (reference sequence). The chain's CDR3 is CASSLLTGGNEQYF. The DNA of the CDR3 is TGTGCCAGCAGTTTGCTTACAGGGGGCAACGAGCAGTACTTC.

Concerning this clonotype itself: Being one base from a much bigger clone, this may be a read error. The rearrangement links TRBV7-8 to TRBJ1-2; possible D gene TRBD1, 5 bases. Trimming pared 1 base from V and 2 bases from J, leaving 14 bases between. This CDR3 comprises 16 residues. Germline CDR1 and CDR2: SGHVS and FQNEAQ. Here the CDR3 reads CASSLVQLGGNYGYTF. The CDR3 nucleotides are TGTGCCAGCAGCTTAGTTCAGCTGGGGGGGAACTATGGCTACACCTTC.

This clonotype came up many times. The chain combines TRBV6-5 with TRBJ2-5; D not resolved. The CDR3 totals 12 residues. V was clipped by 2 bases and J by 6 bases, with 7 bases between them. Looked up from germline, CDR1 is MNHEY and CDR2 is SVGAGI. CDR3 protein: CASSYPRQTQYF. The DNA for the CDR3 is TGTGCCAGCAGTTACCCCCGCCAGACCCAGTACTTC.

This clonotype was seen only a few times. The V call is TRBV9, the J call TRBJ2-7; weak D call: TRBD1 (6 bases). CDR1 SGDLS and CDR2 YYNGEE come from the germline V gene. CDR3 length: 13 amino acids. V was cut by 3 bases and J by 4 bases, with 11 bases left in between. The CDR3 sequence: CASSATQGYEQYF. The CDR3 DNA reads as TGTGCCAGCAGCGCCACACAGGGTTACGAGCAGTACTTC. Looking up the rest from reference TRBV9 and TRBJ2-7 gives the full variable domain: DSGVTQTPKHLITATGQRVTLRCSPRSGDLSVYWYQQSLDQGLQFLIQYYNGEERAKGNILERFSAQQFPDLHSELNLSSLELGDSALYFCASSATQGYEQYFGPGTRLTVT.